This T cell receptor (beta chain) emerged from a study of Graves' ophthalmopathy and Graves' hyperthyroidism. Pregnant or lactating patients and those with other autoimmune diseases or uncontrolled infections were excluded. This clonotype came up a few times. The antigen is unknown. Study-wide results and caveats: Sensitivity of 85% to 90% and specificity of 70% to 84% were achieved when a 13-signature model separated ophthalmopathy from stable hyperthyroidism.

Researchers took RNA transcripts and amplified TCR beta CDR3 regions from them. RT-PCR in the first round used HTBI primers; a second-round multiplex PCR followed. Via MiXCR, TCRdb re-called the multiplex PCR reads, giving one row per CDR3 protein. The sample shows almost 750,000 distinct CDR3 sequences, about 44% of them seen only once. CDR1 is LNHDA, CDR2 SQIVND, per germline (reference sequence). The CDR3 sequence is 15 residues long. Unmatched junction bases numbered 3, after V lost 4 bases and J lost 3 bases. The material sequenced was peripheral blood. This receptor was obtained from an adult man with Graves' ophthalmopathy. The V call is TRBV19, the J call TRBJ2-2; 9 bases match TRBD1. Here the CDR3 DNA reads TGTGCCAGTAGTAGACAGGGGGTGGACACCGGGGAGCTGTTTTTT. Translating it yields CASSRQGVDTGELFF.